This T cell receptor (beta chain) was documented in a study of blood T cell repertoires in COVID-19. The germline V gene has CDR1 SGDLS and CDR2 YYNGEE. J gave up 5 bases and V 0 bases, and 5 bases lay outside the gene matches. This CDR3 contains 15 residues. Only in-frame clones appear in the TCRdb table, and some are missing; sequencing was by immunoSEQ multiplex PCR. The table records 150,000 to 200,000 clones, approximately 73% of them present only once. Source material: PBMCs or T cells enriched from blood (not recorded which). This TCR was recovered from a woman aged 45-59 years with acute COVID-19. The rearrangement joins TRBV9 to TRBJ2-5; 9 bases are shared with TRBD2. This chain's CDR3 is CASSVGGGGAETQYF. The CDR3 DNA reads TGTGCCAGCAGCGTAGGCGGCGGGGGGGCTGAGACCCAGTACTTC.